These 29 T cell receptor beta chains came from one sample sequenced in a study of T cell changes during pregnancy in multiple sclerosis (dated 2019 in TCRdb). Libraries were made using the immunoSEQ multiplex PCR assay. In TCRdb, the immuneACCESS table is reduced to in-frame sequences with V and J assigned. These tables do not hold every clone; where another copy was compared, an unresolved V gene accounts for under half, and the others remain unexplained. The sample includes roughly 15,000 clones, with about 83% observed a single time. The ten biggest clones cover 10% of the sample. Source: CD8+ T cells from peripheral blood mononuclear cells, taken in the second trimester of pregnancy. Source of these receptors: a female donor in good health, enrolled as a control in a pregnancy study.

The chain links TRBV10-3 to TRBJ1-4; no reliable D call. The CDR3 loop spans 14 amino acids. Germline assignment: CDR1 ENHRY and CDR2 SYGVKD. Trimming took 3 bases from V and 0 from J, leaving 5 bases between them. Written as DNA, the CDR3 is TGTGCCATCAGTGAACCAGCAACTAATGAAAAACTGTTTTTT. Residues: CAISEPATNEKLFF.

This sequence joins TRBV30 and TRBJ1-1; the D gene is possibly TRBD1 (6 bases). CDR3 size: 13 residues. Germline CDR1 is GTSNPN and CDR2 is SVGIG (reference sequence). Trimming removed 2 bases from V and 1 base from J, with 8 bases in between. The DNA of the CDR3 is TGTGCCTGGAGTCGAGGGGGGAACACTGAAGCTTTCTTT. Protein product: CAWSRGGNTEAFF.

The CDR3 reads CASSSTRSRSSGQETQYF. The CDR3, as DNA: TGTGCCAGCAGCTCCACCAGATCCCGATCCAGCGGACAAGAGACCCAGTACTTC. J is TRBJ2-5 and V is TRBV7-9, with D possibly TRBD2 on 5 matching bases. Germline CDR1 SEHNR, CDR2 FQNEAQ (reference sequence). The length of the CDR3 is 18 residues. V was pared by 4 bases and J by 2 bases, with 23 bases between.

The chain's CDR3 is CASSYDRDTEAFF. CDR3 in DNA: TGTGCCAGCAGCTATGACAGAGACACTGAAGCTTTCTTT. The rearrangement uses TRBV5-4 and TRBJ1-1; D may be TRBD1 (5 bases). The germline V gene encodes CDR1 SGHNT and CDR2 YYREEE (reference sequence). This CDR3 is 13 amino acids long. Trimming shortened V by 3 bases and J by 3 bases, and 9 bases separated the two germline ends.

This clone was counted a single time. This rearrangement joins TRBV14 to TRBJ1-2; 7 bases agree with TRBD1. The J segment lost 2 bases and the V segment lost 1 base, leaving 7 bases of the junction unmatched. Per the germline V gene, CDR1 is SGHDN and CDR2 is FVKESK. This CDR3 is 16 amino acids long. In DNA form, the CDR3 reads TGTGCCAGCAGCCAAGGAAACAGGGGAGGAAACTATGGCTACACCTTC. Residues: CASSQGNRGGNYGYTF.

This clone is deemed medium-sized (0.01 to 0.1%). This chain connects TRBV10-3 to TRBJ1-2; D gene unclear. The ends were cut back, 0 bases at V and 4 bases at J, with 6 bases in the middle. This CDR3 comprises 13 residues. Germline CDR1 is ENHRY and CDR2 is SYGVKD. CDR3 protein: CAISESVVYGYTF. In DNA, the CDR3 is TGTGCCATCAGTGAGTCGGTAGTCTATGGCTACACCTTC.

The chain links TRBV4-2 to TRBJ2-3; TRBD2 aligns across 7 bases. Germline lookup yields CDR1 LGHNA and CDR2 YNFKEQ. The CDR3 is 16 amino acids. The V segment lost 3 bases and the J segment 2 bases; nucleotides outside the gene matches: 8. The CDR3 region has the DNA TGTGCCAGCAGCCAGTACCGGGACTACCACACAGATACGCAGTATTTT. This encodes CASSQYRDYHTDTQYF.

The CDR3 is CASSLGLAGARNTGELFF. CDR3 DNA: TGTGCCAGCAGCCTGGGACTAGCGGGGGCCAGGAACACCGGGGAGCTGTTTTTT. The chain joins TRBV7-9 to TRBJ2-2; 14 bases line up with TRBD2. The ends lost 5 bases at V and 1 base at J; junction bases unmatched: 6. The length of the CDR3 is 18 residues. The germline V gene encodes CDR1 SEHNR and CDR2 FQNEAQ (reference sequence).

This chain links TRBV10-3 with TRBJ1-5; 7 bases align to TRBD1. In germline, CDR1 is ENHRY, CDR2 SYGVKD. The CDR3 contains 18 residues. Trimming at V came to 1 base and at J to 1 base, leaving 10 bases not matched to a gene. As DNA, the CDR3 is TGTGCCATCAGTGAGTATCATTTACAGGGGAGGAGCAATCAGCCCCAGCATTTT. This encodes CAISEYHLQGRSNQPQHF.

The V gene is TRBV11-2, the J gene TRBJ2-1; 10 nucleotides agree with TRBD1. Germline V lookup: CDR1 SGHAT, CDR2 FQNNGV. The CDR3 is 16 residues long. V lost 7 bases to trimming and J lost 5 bases; unmatched junction nucleotides: 11. CDR3 bases: TGTGCCAGCAACCGACCGGGGACAGGGGCGCACAATGAGCAGTTCTTC. Translating gives CASNRPGTGAHNEQFF.

This clone occurred once. V gene TRBV30 combines with J gene TRBJ2-1; the match to TRBD2 covers 10 bases. The CDR3 has 14 residues. The trim removed 8 bases at V and 9 bases at J, leaving 13 bases unmatched. Germline V gene sequence: CDR1 GTSNPN, CDR2 SVGIG (reference sequence). In DNA, the CDR3 is TGTGCCGGCCAAAGCGGGGGGGCTTTTTTTGAGCAGTTCTTC. Its protein product is CAGQSGGAFFEQFF.

The gene calls are TRBV2 and TRBJ1-3; D possibly corresponds to TRBD1 (5 bases). V was shortened by 6 bases and J by 4 bases, with 10 bases between the two germline ends. Germline V gene sequence: CDR1 SNHLY, CDR2 FYNNEI. This CDR3 is 13 amino acids long. For the CDR3, the DNA is TGTGCCAGCAGAGTAGGGGTGGGAAACACCATATATTTT. It codes for CASRVGVGNTIYF.

This chain joins TRBV5-4 and TRBJ2-7; 8 bases match TRBD1. The CDR3 contains 14 residues. J was trimmed by 2 bases and V by 0 bases; bases with no gene match: 1. The germline CDR1 and CDR2 sequences are SGHNT and YYREEE (reference sequence). Here the CDR3 DNA reads TGTGCCAGCAGCTTGGAGGACAGGGCCTACGAGCAGTACTTC. Amino acids: CASSLEDRAYEQYF.

The gene calls are TRBV7-3 and TRBJ1-1; weak D call: TRBD1 (5 bases). CDR3 length equals 15 residues. The V and J ends lost 4 bases and 4 bases respectively, with 16 bases between them. Germline CDR1 is SGHTA and CDR2 is FQGTGA. The CDR3 region has the DNA TGTGCCAGCAGCTCCGGTGGAGGGGCTGGCACTGAAGCTTTCTTT. This codes for CASSSGGGAGTEAFF.

V usage is TRBV5-6 and J usage is TRBJ2-5, with 9 bases aligning to TRBD2. V was clipped by 1 base and J by 7 bases; unmatched bases: 8. This CDR3 has 15 amino acids. The germline CDR1 and CDR2 sequences are SGHDT and YYEEEE. CDR3 residues: CASSLWRGGLGTQYF. In DNA form, the CDR3 reads TGTGCCAGCAGCTTGTGGCGGGGGGGCCTCGGGACCCAGTACTTC.

The chain recombines TRBV25-1 with TRBJ2-7; D is unresolved. V was trimmed by 3 bases and J by 3 bases, leaving 6 bases between them. The V gene's germline CDR1 is MGHDK and CDR2 SYGVNS. This CDR3 is built from 12 residues. This chain's CDR3 is CASSDSGYEQYF. The CDR3 nucleotides are TGTGCCAGCAGTGACTCAGGCTACGAGCAGTACTTC.

The rearrangement links TRBV19 to TRBJ2-3, with a tentative D call TRBD1 (6 bases). CDR3 length equals 14 residues. CDR1 LNHDA and CDR2 SQIVND come from the germline V gene (reference sequence). V was clipped by 6 bases and J by 2 bases, with 12 bases between them. The CDR3 protein is CASRKPGHTDTQYF. In DNA form, the CDR3 reads TGTGCCAGTAGGAAGCCGGGACACACAGATACGCAGTATTTT.

This clone was found once. The chain is built from TRBV6-5 and TRBJ1-1, with TRBD1 matching over 10 bases. This CDR3 region has 13 residues. V trimming: 7 bases; J trimming: 6 bases; junction bases outside the gene matches: 5. Germline values: CDR1 MNHEY, CDR2 SVGAGI. Here the CDR3 DNA reads TGTGCCAGCACGGGACAGGGGCGTTCTGAAGCTTTCTTT. It specifies CASTGQGRSEAFF.

This clone was counted a single time. The V gene is TRBV14, the J gene TRBJ2-7; 7 positions match TRBD1. This CDR3 is 15 amino acids long. V shed 2 bases, J shed 3 bases, and the junction held 7 bases outside the gene matches. Germline V gene lookup returns CDR1 SGHDN and CDR2 FVKESK. The CDR3 DNA reads TGTGCCAGCAGCCAACGGGACAGTCCTCTCTACGAGCAGTACTTC. Its protein product is CASSQRDSPLYEQYF.

This clone came up a few times. The rearrangement links TRBV9 to TRBJ2-1; 9 bases fit TRBD2. V gave up 4 bases and J gave up 6 bases; unmatched junction bases: 8. The CDR3 loop spans 15 amino acids. In germline, CDR1 is SGDLS, CDR2 YYNGEE. CDR3 DNA: TGTGCCAGCAGCTTACTTAGCGGGGGTTTCAATGAGCAGTTCTTC. Residues: CASSLLSGGFNEQFF.

This rearrangement joins TRBV7-3 to TRBJ2-7, with 10 bases identical to TRBD1. The V segment lost 5 bases and the J segment 6 bases; nucleotides outside the gene matches: 7. The CDR3 is 14 amino acids. Germline V gives CDR1 SGHTA, CDR2 FQGTGA. The CDR3 protein is CASSRTGGDFEQYF. CDR3 nucleotides: TGTGCCAGCAGCCGGACAGGGGGTGACTTCGAGCAGTACTTC.

This clone is classed as medium-sized. V usage is TRBV4-2 and J usage is TRBJ2-5; 7 nucleotides match TRBD2. CDR3 length: 14 residues. Germline values: CDR1 LGHNA, CDR2 YNFKEQ. The V segment lost 4 bases and the J segment 5 bases; nucleotides outside the gene matches: 7. The CDR3 is CASSPLAGDETQYF. CDR3 in DNA: TGTGCCAGCAGCCCTCTGGCGGGGGATGAGACCCAGTACTTC.

The chain recombines TRBV13 with TRBJ2-7; D gene ambiguous. Germline values: CDR1 PRHDT, CDR2 FYEKMQ (reference sequence). The CDR3 sequence is 14 residues long. Trimming removed 3 bases at V and 7 bases at J, with 16 bases between. CDR3 nucleotides: TGTGCCAGCAGCTTCCGCGCCCTTTCGGAGGAGCAGTACTTC. Its translation: CASSFRALSEEQYF.

V is TRBV7-8 and J is TRBJ1-2; D not resolved. Germline assignment: CDR1 SGHVS and CDR2 FQNEAQ. The CDR3 contains 14 residues. With 1 base removed from V and 4 bases from J, the gap between germline ends came to 10 bases. In nucleotides, the CDR3 is TGTGCCAGCAGCTTAGAATGGCCCACCTATGGCTACACCTTC. It translates to CASSLEWPTYGYTF.

The chain is built from TRBV7-8 and TRBJ1-3; D unresolved. Trimming cost V 2 bases and J 0 bases, with 14 bases left between them. The CDR3 sequence is 17 residues long. CDR1 is SGHVS, CDR2 FQNEAQ, per germline. The DNA for the CDR3 is TGTGCCAGCAGCTTACGAACACGGAGGTCCTCTGGAAACACCATATATTTT. Encoded protein: CASSLRTRRSSGNTIYF.

The J gene is TRBJ1-1, the V gene TRBV14; the match to TRBD1 covers 10 bases. Trimming removed 5 bases from V and 1 base from J; junction bases left unmatched: 7. This CDR3 region has 16 residues. The germline gives CDR1 SGHDN, CDR2 FVKESK. Written as DNA, the CDR3 is TGTGCCAGCAGCTTAAGACAGGGGGCTACGAACACTGAAGCTTTCTTT. Its protein product is CASSLRQGATNTEAFF.

The rearrangement uses TRBV6-5 and TRBJ2-3; TRBD1 might be the D (5 bases). Germline CDR1 is MNHEY and CDR2 is SVGAGI. This CDR3 comprises 13 residues. Trimming took off 6 bases at V and 3 bases at J, with 10 bases between the two ends. The CDR3 here is CASSPDSTDTQYF. The CDR3 bases are TGTGCCAGCAGCCCAGACAGTACAGATACGCAGTATTTT.

The chain combines TRBV4-3 with TRBJ1-1; tentatively, D is TRBD1 (6 bases). V was cut by 6 bases and J by 2 bases, with 13 bases left in between. The CDR3 runs to 14 residues. Per the germline V gene, CDR1 is LGHNA and CDR2 is YSLEER. CDR3 sequence: CASSRRDINTEAFF. The DNA for the CDR3 is TGCGCCAGCAGTCGAAGGGACATCAACACTGAAGCTTTCTTT.

The chain uses TRBV5-6 and TRBJ2-1; a possible D gene is TRBD2 (5 bases). Germline CDR1 reads SGHDT; CDR2 reads YYEEEE. The V end was cut by 0 bases, the J end by 10 bases, with 11 bases between. The length of the CDR3 is 13 residues. CDR3: CASSLEARGEQFF. CDR3 sequence (DNA): TGTGCCAGCAGCTTGGAGGCCAGAGGGGAGCAGTTCTTC.